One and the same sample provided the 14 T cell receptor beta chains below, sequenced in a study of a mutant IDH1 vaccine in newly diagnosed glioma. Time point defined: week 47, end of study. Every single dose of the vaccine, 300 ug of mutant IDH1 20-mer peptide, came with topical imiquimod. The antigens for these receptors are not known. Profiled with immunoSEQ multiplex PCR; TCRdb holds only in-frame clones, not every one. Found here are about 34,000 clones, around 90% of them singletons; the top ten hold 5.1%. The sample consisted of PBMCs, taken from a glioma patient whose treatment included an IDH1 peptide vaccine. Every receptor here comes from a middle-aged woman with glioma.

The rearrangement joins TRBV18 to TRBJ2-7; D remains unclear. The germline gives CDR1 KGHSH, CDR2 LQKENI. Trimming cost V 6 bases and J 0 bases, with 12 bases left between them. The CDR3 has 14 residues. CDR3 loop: CASSYRADSYEQYF. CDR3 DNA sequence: TGTGCCAGCTCTTACCGGGCGGACTCCTACGAGCAGTACTTC.

CDR3: CASIKAPGSYGYTF. In DNA form, the CDR3 reads TGTGCCAGCATAAAAGCCCCTGGGAGTTATGGCTACACCTTC. The chain recombines TRBV6-5 with TRBJ1-2, with D hard to call. With 7 bases removed from V and 5 bases from J, the gap between germline ends came to 17 bases. This CDR3 contains 14 residues. Germline CDR1 reads MNHEY; CDR2 reads SVGAGI.

The CDR3 loop is CASSPGTNTGELFF. CDR3 coding DNA: TGTGCCAGCAGTCCGGGAACGAACACCGGGGAGCTGTTTTTT. The V and J genes are TRBV7-3 and TRBJ2-2; tentative D call: TRBD2 (5 bases). V was trimmed by 6 bases and J by 0 bases, leaving 8 bases between them. This CDR3 region has 14 residues. In germline, CDR1 is SGHTA, CDR2 FQGTGA.

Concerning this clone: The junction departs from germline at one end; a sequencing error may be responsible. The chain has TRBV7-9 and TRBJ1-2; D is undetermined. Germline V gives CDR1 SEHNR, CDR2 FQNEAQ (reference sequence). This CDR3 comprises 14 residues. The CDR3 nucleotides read TGTGTCAGCAGCTTAGATGGCGACTACTATGGCTACACCTTC. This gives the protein CVSSLDGDYYGYTF.

The CDR3 is CASSLGSTQYF. CDR3 bases: TGTGCCAGCAGCCTCGGAAGTACGCAGTATTTT. The V gene is TRBV6-5, the J gene TRBJ2-3; D call uncertain. V lost 6 bases to trimming and J lost 8 bases, with 9 bases between them. The CDR3 has 11 amino acids. Germline-derived CDR1 and CDR2 are MNHEY and SVGAGI.

The CDR3 here is CASSLATGADYGYTF. CDR3 in DNA: TGTGCCAGCAGCTTAGCAACCGGGGCCGACTATGGCTACACCTTC. This chain connects TRBV7-2 to TRBJ1-2; tentative D call: TRBD1 (5 bases). The germline V gene has CDR1 SGHTA and CDR2 FQGNSA. V was pared by 0 bases and J by 3 bases, with 11 bases between. The CDR3 runs to 15 residues.

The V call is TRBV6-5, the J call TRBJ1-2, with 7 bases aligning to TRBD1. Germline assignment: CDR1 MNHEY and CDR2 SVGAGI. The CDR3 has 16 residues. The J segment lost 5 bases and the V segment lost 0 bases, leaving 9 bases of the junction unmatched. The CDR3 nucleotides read TGTGCCAGCAGTTACTCCGTAACAGGGGCGGGATATGGCTACACCTTC. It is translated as CASSYSVTGAGYGYTF.

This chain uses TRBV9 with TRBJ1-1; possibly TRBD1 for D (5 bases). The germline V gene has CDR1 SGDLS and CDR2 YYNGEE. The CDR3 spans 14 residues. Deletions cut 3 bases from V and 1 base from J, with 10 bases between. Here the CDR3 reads CASSAGGENTEAFF. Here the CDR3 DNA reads TGTGCCAGCAGCGCCGGGGGAGAGAACACTGAAGCTTTCTTT.

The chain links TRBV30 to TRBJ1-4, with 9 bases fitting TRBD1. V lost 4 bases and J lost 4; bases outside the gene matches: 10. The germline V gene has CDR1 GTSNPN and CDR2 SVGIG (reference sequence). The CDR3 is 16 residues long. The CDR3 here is CAWKRGTGTLNEKLFF. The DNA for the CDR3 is TGTGCCTGGAAACGAGGGACAGGGACCCTTAATGAAAAACTGTTTTTT.

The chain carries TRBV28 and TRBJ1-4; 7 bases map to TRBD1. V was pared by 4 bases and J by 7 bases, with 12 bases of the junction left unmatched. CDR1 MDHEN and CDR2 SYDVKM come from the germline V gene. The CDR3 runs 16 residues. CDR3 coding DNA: TGTGCCAGCAGTTCCCTTTATAGGGGGCGCGGTGAAAAACTGTTTTTT. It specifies CASSSLYRGRGEKLFF.

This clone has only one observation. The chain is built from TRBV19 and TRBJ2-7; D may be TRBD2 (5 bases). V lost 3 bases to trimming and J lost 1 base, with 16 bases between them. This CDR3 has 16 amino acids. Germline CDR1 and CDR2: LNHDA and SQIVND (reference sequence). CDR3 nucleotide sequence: TGTGCCAGTAGTATGAGCTCCTTCTCGGGGTCCTACGAGCAGTACTTC. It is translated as CASSMSSFSGSYEQYF.

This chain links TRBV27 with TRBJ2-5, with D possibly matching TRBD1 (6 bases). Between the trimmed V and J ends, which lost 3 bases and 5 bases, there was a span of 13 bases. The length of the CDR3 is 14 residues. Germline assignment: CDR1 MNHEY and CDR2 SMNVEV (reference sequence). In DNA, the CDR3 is TGTGCCAGCAGTTTGGGACATTCAGGGGAGACCCAGTACTTC. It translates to CASSLGHSGETQYF.

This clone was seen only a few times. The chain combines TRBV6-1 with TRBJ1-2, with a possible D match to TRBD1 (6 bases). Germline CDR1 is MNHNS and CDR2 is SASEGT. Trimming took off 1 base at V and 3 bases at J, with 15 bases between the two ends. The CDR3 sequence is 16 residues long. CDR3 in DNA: TGTGCCAGCAGTGAAGGCGGGGGGCAGGTGGACTATGGCTACACCTTC. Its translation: CASSEGGGQVDYGYTF.

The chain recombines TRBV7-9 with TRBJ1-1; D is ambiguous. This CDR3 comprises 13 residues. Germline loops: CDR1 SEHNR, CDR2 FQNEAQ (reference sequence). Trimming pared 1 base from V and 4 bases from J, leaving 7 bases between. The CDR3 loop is CASSLEGGTEAFF. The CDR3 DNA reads TGTGCCAGCAGCTTAGAGGGTGGCACTGAAGCTTTCTTT. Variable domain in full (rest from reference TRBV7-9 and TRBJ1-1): DTGVSQNPRHKITKRGQNVTFRCDPISEHNRLYWYRQTLGQGPEFLTYFQNEAQLEKSRLLSDRFSAERPKGSFSTLEIQRTEQGDSAMYLCASSLEGGTEAFFGQGTRLTVV.